This T cell receptor beta chain was found in a study of blood T cells in healthy people across ages. Germline trimming cut 5 bases from V and 5 bases from J; bases unmatched to any gene: 10. The CDR3 sequence is 14 residues long. The V gene's germline CDR1 is SQVTM and CDR2 ANQGSEA. The use of a sample-barcoded 5' primer and a J-beta primer mix characterized a second PCR of roughly 6 to 11 cycles. TCRdb redid the calling of the 5' RACE reads with MiXCR, one entry per CDR3 protein. Among hundreds of thousands of distinct CDR3 sequences listed, around a quarter were seen once. In addition, the sample was reused for a study of T cells of mothers and their children. That report notes: Related pairs of mothers and children showed slightly higher, non-significant overlap versus unrelated pairs.

The chain joins TRBV29-1 to TRBJ2-3; 7 bases agree with TRBD2. Sample: blood. The TCR sequence derives from a boy aged 5-17 years in good health. In DNA form, the CDR3 reads TGCAGCGTTATGAAAGCGGGGCCGGGAGATACGCAGTATTTT. Amino acids: CSVMKAGPGDTQYF.